The table lists the clone carrying this T cell receptor (beta chain) with many counts. The entry originates in a study of T cells after yellow fever vaccination. CDR1 and CDR2 from the germline V gene are KGHDR and SFDVKD. V was pared by 9 bases and J by 0 bases, with 15 bases between. The CDR3 runs 15 residues. Conversion of TCR transcripts into cDNA relied on 5'RACE template switching, which added a universal primer site and UMIs. TCRdb re-called the 5' RACE reads with MiXCR, one entry per CDR3 protein. The repertoire holds some 240,000 distinct CDR3 sequences, with 3.6% as singletons. The starting material was PBMCs, obtained 15 days after the yellow fever booster vaccination. The J gene is TRBJ2-3, the V gene TRBV24-1; D tentatively fits TRBD1 or TRBD2 (5 bases each). This clonotype was sampled from a man aged 18 to 29 who received the YFV17D yellow fever vaccine. The CDR3 bases are TGTGCCACCGGGGCGGGTGCCGCTAGCACAGATACGCAGTATTTT. Protein sequence: CATGAGAASTDTQYF.